A single sample is the source of the 7 T cell receptor beta chains below, sequenced in a study of human T cells and chemical hapten exposure. TCRdb processed the RACE reads anew with MiXCR; each CDR3 protein has one entry. The sample records more than 75,000 distinct CDR3 sequences, roughly 10% being singletons. Time point noted: patch test 2, 6 weeks after DPC sensitization. The treatment was: therapeutic diphenylcyclopropenone sensitization with weekly scalp DPC. The material sequenced was whole blood, taken in connection with sensitization to the hapten diphenylcyclopropenone (DPC). The source of these receptors is a woman between 25 and 40 years old with alopecia areata. Some clones in this sample may be carry-over from other donors' samples.

This clonotype was recorded many times. The chain combines TRBV29-1 with TRBJ2-2; tentative D call: TRBD1 (5 bases). CDR3 length: 13 amino acids. Trimming removed 3 bases at V and 2 bases at J, with 7 bases between. CDR1 and CDR2 (germline): SQVTM, ANQGSEA. For the CDR3, the DNA is TGCAGCGTTGACAGGGCAAACACCGGGGAGCTGTTTTTT. Encoded protein: CSVDRANTGELFF.

This clonotype was seen at least ten times. The chain carries TRBV20-1 and TRBJ1-1, with 7 positions matching TRBD1. This CDR3 region has 15 residues. V was pared by 6 bases and J by 3 bases, with 13 bases of the junction left unmatched. Germline V gene data show CDR1 as DFQATT and CDR2 as SNEGSKA (reference sequence). CDR3 sequence reads: CSAKEAGGLDTEAFF. The CDR3 DNA is TGCAGTGCCAAGGAAGCAGGGGGATTGGACACTGAAGCTTTCTTT.

This clonotype was found many times. The chain combines TRBV10-2 with TRBJ2-7; possibly TRBD2 for D (5 bases). This CDR3 region has 13 residues. Germline loops: CDR1 WSHSY, CDR2 SAAADI. V was clipped by 6 bases and J by 7 bases, with 16 bases between them. CDR3 coding DNA: TGCGCCAGCAGCGAACTGGCCTCGGGAGAGCAGTACTTC. Translated, it gives CASSELASGEQYF.

This clonotype was picked up many times. The chain employs TRBV7-9 and TRBJ1-2; possible D gene TRBD1, 5 bases. Trimming left V 2 bases short and J 7 bases short, with 17 bases between. This CDR3 is built from 15 residues. CDR1 and CDR2 from the germline V gene are SEHNR and FQNEAQ (reference sequence). The CDR3 here is CASSLNAGGDRGYTF. The CDR3 DNA follows: TGTGCCAGCAGCTTAAACGCCGGAGGGGACCGTGGCTACACCTTC.

This clonotype has only a few counts. V gene TRBV12-3 or TRBV12-4 combines with J gene TRBJ1-1; D is unclear. The ends were cut back, 3 bases at V and 0 bases at J, with 11 bases in the middle. This CDR3 spans 15 amino acids. Written as DNA, the CDR3 is TGTGCCAGCAGTTTTTCTTTTACCATGAACACTGAAGCTTTCTTT. As protein: CASSFSFTMNTEAFF.

This clonotype showed up many times. The genes are TRBV6-1 and TRBJ1-5, with D hard to call. CDR1 and CDR2 (germline): MNHNS, SASEGT. The CDR3 has 12 amino acids. The germline V and J ends were trimmed by 7 bases and 5 bases, with 9 bases remaining between them. DNA of the CDR3: TGTGCCAGCACCAGAGAGCATCAGCCCCAGCATTTT. The encoded protein is CASTREHQPQHF.

This clonotype was detected many times. This chain connects TRBV12-3 or TRBV12-4 to TRBJ1-2; D gene uncertain. The CDR3 is 15 residues long. V lost 5 bases and J lost 4, with 17 bases in between. CDR3 sequence: CASSPKTGAAYGYTF. Written as DNA, the CDR3 is TGTGCCAGCAGTCCCAAAACGGGCGCGGCCTATGGCTACACCTTC.